The following is a T cell receptor (beta chain) sequence with its context. Its antigen is still unknown. This entry comes from a study of T cells after yellow fever vaccination. Overall study findings and caveats: Bulk-population clonotypes that are abundant could appear as contaminants in FACS-sorted repertoires. Post-booster repertoires contained most primary-vaccination clones again (roughly 96% CD4, 85% to 90% CD8). Secondary responses were weaker yet peaked faster, day 5 versus 15.

Trimming shortened V by 1 base and J by 6 bases, and 13 bases separated the two germline ends. Germline CDR1 and CDR2: MGHRA and YSYEKL. CDR3 length: 15 amino acids. As TCR cDNA was made by 5'RACE template switching, a universal primer site and UMIs were added. TCRdb itself ran the 5' RACE reads through MiXCR, one entry per CDR3 protein. The sample has about 73,000 distinct CDR3 sequences, approximately 8% seen once; the top ten hold 35% to 45%. This specimen consisted of CD8+ T cells sorted from PBMCs, obtained on the day of the yellow fever booster vaccination. This clonotype was sampled from a man aged 30 to 45 who received the YFV17D yellow fever vaccine. V gene TRBV4-1 combines with J gene TRBJ2-1; D is ambiguous. CDR3 sequence: CASSQGQWSTNEQFF. The CDR3 nucleotides read TGCGCCAGCAGCCAAGGCCAGTGGTCCACCAATGAGCAGTTCTTC.